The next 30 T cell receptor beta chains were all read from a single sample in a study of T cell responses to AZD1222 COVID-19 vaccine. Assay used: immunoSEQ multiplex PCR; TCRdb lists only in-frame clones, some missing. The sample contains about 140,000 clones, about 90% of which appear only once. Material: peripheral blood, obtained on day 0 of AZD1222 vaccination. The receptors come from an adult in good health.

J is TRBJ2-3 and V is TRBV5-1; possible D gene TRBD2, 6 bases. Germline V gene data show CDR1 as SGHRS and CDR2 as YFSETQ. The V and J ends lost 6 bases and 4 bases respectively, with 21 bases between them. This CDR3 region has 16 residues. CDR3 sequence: CASTQFAGSAPDTQYF. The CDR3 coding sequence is TGCGCCAGCACTCAGTTCGCCGGGAGCGCCCCAGATACGCAGTATTTT.

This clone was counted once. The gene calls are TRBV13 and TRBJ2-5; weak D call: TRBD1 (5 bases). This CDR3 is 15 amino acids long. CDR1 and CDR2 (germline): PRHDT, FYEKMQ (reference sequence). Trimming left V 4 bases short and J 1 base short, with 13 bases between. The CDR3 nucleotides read TGTGCCAGCAGCTCCCTCGGTGGGGCCCAAGAGACCCAGTACTTC. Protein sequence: CASSSLGGAQETQYF.

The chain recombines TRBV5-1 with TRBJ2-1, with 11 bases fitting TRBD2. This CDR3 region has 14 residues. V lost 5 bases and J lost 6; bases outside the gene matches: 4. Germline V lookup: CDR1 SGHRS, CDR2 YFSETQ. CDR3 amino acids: CASRGLAGGNEQFF. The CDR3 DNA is TGCGCCAGCAGGGGGCTAGCGGGAGGCAATGAGCAGTTCTTC.

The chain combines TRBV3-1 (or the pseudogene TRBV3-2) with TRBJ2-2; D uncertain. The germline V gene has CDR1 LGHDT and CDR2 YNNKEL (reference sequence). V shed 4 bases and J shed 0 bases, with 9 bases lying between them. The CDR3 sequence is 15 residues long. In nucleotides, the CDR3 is TGTGCCAGCAGCCGGAAAGCGTCGAACACCGGGGAGCTGTTTTTT. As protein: CASSRKASNTGELFF.

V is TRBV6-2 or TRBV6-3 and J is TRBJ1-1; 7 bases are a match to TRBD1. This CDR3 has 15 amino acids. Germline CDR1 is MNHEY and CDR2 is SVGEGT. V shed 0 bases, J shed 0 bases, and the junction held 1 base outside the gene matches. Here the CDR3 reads CASSYSRGMNTEAFF. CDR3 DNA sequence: TGTGCCAGCAGTTACTCCAGGGGGATGAACACTGAAGCTTTCTTT.

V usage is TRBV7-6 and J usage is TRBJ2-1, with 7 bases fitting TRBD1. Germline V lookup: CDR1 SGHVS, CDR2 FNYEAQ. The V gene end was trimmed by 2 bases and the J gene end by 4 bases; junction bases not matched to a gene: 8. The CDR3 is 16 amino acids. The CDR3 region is CASSLSRDRRYNEQFF. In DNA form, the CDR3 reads TGTGCCAGCAGCTTATCCCGGGACAGACGTTACAATGAGCAGTTCTTC. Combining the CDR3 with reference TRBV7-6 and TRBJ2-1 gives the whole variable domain GAGVSQSPRYKVTKRGQDVALRCDPISGHVSLYWYRQALGQGPEFLTYFNYEAQQDKSGLPNDRFSAERPEGSISTLTIQRTEQRDSAMYRCASSLSRDRRYNEQFFGPGTRLTVL.

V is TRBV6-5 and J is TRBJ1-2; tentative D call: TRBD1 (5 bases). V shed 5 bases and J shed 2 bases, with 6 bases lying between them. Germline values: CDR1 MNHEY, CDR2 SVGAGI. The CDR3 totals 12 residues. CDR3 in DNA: TGTGCCAGCAGTCCAGGGAACTATGGCTACACCTTC. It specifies CASSPGNYGYTF.

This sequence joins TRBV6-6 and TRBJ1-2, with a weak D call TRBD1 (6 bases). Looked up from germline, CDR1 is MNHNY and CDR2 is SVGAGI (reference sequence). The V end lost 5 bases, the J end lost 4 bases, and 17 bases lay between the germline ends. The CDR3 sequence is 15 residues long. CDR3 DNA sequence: TGTGCCAGCAGTGCCAGGGGCAGTCTAGGCTATGGCTACACCTTC. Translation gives CASSARGSLGYGYTF.

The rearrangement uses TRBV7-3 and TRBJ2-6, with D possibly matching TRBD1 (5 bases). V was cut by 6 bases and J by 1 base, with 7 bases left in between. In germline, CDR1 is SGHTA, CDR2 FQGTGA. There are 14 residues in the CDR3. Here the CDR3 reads CASRSGSGANVLTF. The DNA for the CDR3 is TGTGCCAGCAGGTCAGGGTCTGGGGCCAACGTCCTGACTTTC.

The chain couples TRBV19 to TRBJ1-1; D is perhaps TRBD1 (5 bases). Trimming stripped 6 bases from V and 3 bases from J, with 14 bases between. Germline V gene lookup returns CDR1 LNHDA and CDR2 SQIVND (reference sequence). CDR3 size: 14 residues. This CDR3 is CASSPGLADTEAFF. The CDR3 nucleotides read TGTGCCAGTAGCCCAGGGTTAGCGGACACTGAAGCTTTCTTT.

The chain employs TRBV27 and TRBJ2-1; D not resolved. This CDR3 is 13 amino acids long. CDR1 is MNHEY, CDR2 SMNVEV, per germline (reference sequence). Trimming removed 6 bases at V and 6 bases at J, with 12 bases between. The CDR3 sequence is CASSYTTSNEQFF. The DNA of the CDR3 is TGTGCCAGCAGCTATACTACGTCCAATGAGCAGTTCTTC.

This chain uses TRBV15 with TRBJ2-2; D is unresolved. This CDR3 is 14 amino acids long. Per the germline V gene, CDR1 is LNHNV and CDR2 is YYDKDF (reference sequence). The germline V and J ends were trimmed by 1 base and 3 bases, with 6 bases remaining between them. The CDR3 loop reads CATSRVQDTGELFF. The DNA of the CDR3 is TGTGCCACCAGCAGAGTCCAAGACACCGGGGAGCTGTTTTTT.

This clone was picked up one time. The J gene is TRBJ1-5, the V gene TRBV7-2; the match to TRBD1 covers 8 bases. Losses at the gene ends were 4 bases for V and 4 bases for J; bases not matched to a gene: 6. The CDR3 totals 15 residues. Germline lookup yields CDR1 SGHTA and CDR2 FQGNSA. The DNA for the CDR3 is TGTGCCAGCAGCTCGGACAGGGCCTTAAATCAGCCCCAGCATTTT. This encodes CASSSDRALNQPQHF.

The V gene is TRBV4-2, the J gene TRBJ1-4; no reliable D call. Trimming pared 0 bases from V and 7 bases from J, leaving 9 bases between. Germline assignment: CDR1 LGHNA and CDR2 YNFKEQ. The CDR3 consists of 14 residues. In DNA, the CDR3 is TGTGCCAGCAGCCAAGATGGGCAAGTTGAAAAACTGTTTTTT. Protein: CASSQDGQVEKLFF.

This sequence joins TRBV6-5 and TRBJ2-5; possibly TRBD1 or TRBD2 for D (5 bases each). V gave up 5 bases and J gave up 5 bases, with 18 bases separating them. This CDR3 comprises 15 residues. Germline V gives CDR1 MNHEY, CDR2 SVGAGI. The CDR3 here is CASSRGLGQWETQYF. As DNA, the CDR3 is TGTGCCAGCAGTCGAGGGTTGGGGCAGTGGGAGACCCAGTACTTC.

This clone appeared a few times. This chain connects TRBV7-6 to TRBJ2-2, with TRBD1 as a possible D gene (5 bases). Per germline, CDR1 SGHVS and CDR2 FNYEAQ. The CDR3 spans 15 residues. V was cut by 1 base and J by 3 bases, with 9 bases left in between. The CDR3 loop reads CASSLEDIYTGELFF. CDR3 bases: TGTGCCAGCAGCTTAGAGGACATCTACACCGGGGAGCTGTTTTTT.

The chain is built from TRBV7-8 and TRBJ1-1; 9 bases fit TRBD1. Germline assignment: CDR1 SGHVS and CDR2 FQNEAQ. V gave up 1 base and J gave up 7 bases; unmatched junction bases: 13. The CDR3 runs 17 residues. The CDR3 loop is CASSLDRGRTPGVEAFF. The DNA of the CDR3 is TGTGCCAGCAGCTTAGACAGGGGGCGGACCCCGGGGGTTGAAGCTTTCTTT.

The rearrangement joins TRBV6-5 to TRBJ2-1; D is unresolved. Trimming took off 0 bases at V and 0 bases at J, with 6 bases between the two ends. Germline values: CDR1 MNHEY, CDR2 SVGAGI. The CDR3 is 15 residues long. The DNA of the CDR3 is TGTGCCAGCAGTTACTCGAGGTTCTCCTACAATGAGCAGTTCTTC. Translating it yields CASSYSRFSYNEQFF.

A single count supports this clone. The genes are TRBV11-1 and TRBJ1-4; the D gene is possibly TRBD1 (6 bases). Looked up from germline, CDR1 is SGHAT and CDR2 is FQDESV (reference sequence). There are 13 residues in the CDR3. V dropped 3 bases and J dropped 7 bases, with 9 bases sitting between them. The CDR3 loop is CASSFGQLEKLFF. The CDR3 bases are TGTGCCAGCAGCTTTGGACAGCTTGAAAAACTGTTTTTT.

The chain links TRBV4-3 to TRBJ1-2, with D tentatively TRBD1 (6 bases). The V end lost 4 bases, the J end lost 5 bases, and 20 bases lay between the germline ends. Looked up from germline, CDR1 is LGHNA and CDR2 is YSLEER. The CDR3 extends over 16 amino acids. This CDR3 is CASSPQTGPELYGYTF. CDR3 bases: TGCGCCAGCAGCCCACAAACAGGGCCCGAATTATATGGCTACACCTTC.

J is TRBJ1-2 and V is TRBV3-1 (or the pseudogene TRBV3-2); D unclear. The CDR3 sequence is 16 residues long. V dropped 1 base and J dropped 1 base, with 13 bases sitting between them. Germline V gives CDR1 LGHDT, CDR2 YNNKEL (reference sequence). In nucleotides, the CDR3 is TGTGCCAGCAGCCAAGGCCTCTCGCTTGTTAACTATGGCTACACCTTC. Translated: CASSQGLSLVNYGYTF.

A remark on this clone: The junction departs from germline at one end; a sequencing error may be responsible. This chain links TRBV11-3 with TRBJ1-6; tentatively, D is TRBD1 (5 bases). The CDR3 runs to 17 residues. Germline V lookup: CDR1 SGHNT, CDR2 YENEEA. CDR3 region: CASSLDEGPRDNSPLHF. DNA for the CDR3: TGTGCCAGCAGCCTAGACGAGGGGCCACGGGATAATTCACCCCTCCACTTT.

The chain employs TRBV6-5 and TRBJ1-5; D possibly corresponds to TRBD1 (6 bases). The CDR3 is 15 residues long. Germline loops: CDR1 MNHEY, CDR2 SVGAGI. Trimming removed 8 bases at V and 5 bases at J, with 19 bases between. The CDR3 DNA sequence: TGTGCCAGCCGAAGCCTAGGGGGACCAGATCAGCCCCAGCATTTT. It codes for CASRSLGGPDQPQHF.

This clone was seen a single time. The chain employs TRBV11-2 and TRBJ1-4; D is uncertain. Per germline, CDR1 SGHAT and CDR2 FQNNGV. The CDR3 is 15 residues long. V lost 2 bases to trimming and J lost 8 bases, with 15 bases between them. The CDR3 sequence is CASSLKGWVGEKLFF. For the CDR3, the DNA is TGTGCCAGCAGCTTAAAGGGTTGGGTGGGAGAAAAACTGTTTTTT.

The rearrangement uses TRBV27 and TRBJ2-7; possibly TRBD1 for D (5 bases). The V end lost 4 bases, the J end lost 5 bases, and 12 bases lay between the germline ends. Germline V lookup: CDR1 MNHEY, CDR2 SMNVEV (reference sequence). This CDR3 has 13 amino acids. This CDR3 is CASSSPGHHEQYF. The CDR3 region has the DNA TGTGCCAGCAGTTCCCCAGGGCACCACGAGCAGTACTTC.

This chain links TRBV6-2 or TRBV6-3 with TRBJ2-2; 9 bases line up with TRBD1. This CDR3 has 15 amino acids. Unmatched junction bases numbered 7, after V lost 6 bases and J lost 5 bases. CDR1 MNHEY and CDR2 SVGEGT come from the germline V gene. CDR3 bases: TGTGCCAGCAGCCAAGGACAGGGGTGGACCGGGGAGCTGTTTTTT. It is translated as CASSQGQGWTGELFF.

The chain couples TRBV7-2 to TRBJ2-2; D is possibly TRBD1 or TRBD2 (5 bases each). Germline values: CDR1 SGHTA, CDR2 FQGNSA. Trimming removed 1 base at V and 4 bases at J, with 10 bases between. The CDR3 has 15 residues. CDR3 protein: CASSLGGTGTGELFF. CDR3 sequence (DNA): TGTGCCAGCAGCTTAGGGGGGACGGGCACCGGGGAGCTGTTTTTT.

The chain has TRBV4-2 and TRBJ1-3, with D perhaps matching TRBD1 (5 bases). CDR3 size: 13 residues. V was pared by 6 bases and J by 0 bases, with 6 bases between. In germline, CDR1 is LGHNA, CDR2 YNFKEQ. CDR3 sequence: CASSDSSGNTIYF. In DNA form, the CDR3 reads TGTGCCAGCAGTGACAGCTCTGGAAACACCATATATTTT.

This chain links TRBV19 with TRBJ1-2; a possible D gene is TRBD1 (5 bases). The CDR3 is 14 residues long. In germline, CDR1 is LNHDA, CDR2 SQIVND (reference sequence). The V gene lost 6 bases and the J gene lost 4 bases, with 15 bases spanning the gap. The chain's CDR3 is CASRSGPSLYGYTF. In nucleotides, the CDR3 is TGTGCCAGTAGATCAGGGCCGTCTCTCTATGGCTACACCTTC.

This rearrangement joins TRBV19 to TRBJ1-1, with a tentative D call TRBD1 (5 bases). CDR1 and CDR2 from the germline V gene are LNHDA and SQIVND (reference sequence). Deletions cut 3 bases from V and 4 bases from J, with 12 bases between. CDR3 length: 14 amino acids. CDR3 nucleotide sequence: TGTGCCAGTAGTATTGTCCCGGGGGGCACTGAAGCTTTCTTT. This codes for CASSIVPGGTEAFF.